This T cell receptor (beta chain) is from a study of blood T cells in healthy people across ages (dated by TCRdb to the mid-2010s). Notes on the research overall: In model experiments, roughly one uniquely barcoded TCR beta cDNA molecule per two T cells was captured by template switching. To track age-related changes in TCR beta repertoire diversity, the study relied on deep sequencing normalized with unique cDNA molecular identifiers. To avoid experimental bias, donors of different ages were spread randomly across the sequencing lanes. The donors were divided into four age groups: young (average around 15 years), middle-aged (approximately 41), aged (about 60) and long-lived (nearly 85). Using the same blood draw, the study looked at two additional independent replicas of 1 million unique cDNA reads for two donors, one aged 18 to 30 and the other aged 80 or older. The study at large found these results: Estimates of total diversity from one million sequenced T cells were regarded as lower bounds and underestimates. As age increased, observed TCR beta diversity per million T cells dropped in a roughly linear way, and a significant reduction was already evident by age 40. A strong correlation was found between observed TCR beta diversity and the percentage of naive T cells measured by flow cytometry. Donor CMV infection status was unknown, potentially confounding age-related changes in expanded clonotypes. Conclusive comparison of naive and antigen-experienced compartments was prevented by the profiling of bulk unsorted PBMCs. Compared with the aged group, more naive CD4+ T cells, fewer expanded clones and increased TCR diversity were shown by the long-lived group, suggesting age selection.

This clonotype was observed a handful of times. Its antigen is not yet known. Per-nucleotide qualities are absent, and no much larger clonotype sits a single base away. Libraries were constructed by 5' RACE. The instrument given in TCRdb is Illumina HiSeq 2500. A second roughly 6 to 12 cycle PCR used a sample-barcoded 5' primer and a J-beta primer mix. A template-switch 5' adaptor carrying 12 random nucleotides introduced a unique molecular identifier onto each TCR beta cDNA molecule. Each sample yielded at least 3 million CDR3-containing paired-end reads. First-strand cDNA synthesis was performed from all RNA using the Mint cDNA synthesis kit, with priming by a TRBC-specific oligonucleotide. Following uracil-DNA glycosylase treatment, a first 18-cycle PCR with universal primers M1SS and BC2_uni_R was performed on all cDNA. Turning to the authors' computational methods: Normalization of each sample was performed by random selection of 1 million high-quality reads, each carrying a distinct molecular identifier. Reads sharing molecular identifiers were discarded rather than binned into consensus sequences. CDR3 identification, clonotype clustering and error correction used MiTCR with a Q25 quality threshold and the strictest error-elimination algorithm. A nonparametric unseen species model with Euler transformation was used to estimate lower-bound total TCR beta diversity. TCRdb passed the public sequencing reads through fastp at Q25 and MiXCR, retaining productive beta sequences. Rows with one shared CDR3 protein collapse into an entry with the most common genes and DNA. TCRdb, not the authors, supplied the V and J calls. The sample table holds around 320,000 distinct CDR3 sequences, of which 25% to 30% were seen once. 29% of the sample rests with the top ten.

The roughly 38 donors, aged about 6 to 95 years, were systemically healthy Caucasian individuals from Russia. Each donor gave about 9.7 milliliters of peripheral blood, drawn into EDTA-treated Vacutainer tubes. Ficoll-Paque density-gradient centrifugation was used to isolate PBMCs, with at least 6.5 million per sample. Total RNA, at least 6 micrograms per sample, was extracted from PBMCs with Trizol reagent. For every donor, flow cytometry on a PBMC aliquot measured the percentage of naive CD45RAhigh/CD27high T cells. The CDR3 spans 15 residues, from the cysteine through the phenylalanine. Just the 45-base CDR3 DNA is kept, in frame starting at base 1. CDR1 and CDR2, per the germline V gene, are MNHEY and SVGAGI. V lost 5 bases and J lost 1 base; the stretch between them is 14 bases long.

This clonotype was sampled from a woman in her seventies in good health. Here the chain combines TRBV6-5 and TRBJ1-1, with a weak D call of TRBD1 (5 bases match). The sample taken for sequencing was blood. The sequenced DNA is TGTGCCAGCAGTCTTCTGGGGGTCCAGAACACTGAAGCTTTCTTT. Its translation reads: CASSLLGVQNTEAFF.